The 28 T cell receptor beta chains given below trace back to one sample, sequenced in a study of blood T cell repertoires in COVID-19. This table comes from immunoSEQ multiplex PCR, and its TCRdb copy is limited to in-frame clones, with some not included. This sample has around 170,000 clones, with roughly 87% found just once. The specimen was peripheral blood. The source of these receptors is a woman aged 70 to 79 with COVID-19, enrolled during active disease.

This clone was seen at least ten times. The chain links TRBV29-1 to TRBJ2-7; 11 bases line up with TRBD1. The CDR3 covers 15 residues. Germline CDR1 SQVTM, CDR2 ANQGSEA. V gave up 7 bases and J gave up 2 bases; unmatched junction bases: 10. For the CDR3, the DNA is TGCAGCGCCTTCCCCCCGGGACAGGGGGCCTACGAGCAGTACTTC. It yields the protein CSAFPPGQGAYEQYF.

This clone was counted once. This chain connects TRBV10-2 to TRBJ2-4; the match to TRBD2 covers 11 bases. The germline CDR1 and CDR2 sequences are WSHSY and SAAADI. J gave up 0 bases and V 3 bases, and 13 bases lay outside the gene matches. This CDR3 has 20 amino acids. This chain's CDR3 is CASSEHSGSGRGLAKNIQYF. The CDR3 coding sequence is TGCGCCAGCAGTGAACATAGTGGTAGCGGGAGGGGATTAGCCAAAAACATTCAGTACTTC.

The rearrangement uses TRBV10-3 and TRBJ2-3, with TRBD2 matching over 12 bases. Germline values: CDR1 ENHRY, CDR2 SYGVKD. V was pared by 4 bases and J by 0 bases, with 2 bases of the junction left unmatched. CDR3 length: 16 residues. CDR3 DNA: TGTGCCATCAGTGGGGGGACTAGCGGGAGCACAGATACGCAGTATTTT. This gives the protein CAISGGTSGSTDTQYF.

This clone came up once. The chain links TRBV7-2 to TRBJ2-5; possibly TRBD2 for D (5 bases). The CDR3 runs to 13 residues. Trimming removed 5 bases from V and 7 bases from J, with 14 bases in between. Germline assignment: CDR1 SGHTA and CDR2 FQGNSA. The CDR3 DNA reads TGTGCCAGCAGCCCTGGACCCGGAGGGACCCAGTACTTC. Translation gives CASSPGPGGTQYF.

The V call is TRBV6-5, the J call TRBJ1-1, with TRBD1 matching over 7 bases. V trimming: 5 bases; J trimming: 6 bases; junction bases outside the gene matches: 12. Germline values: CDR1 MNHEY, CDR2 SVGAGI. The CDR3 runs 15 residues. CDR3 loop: CASSLTYRGLSEAFF. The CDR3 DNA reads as TGTGCCAGCAGTCTCACTTACAGGGGTTTGTCTGAAGCTTTCTTT.

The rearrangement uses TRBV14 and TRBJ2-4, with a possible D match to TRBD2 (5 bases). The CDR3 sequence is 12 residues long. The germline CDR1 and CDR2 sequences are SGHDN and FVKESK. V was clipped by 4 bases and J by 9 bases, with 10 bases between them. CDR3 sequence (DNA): TGTGCCAGCAGCCTGAACCGGGGCATTCAGTACTTC. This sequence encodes CASSLNRGIQYF.

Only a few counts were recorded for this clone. CDR3 sequence reads: CASRDFELTISNSPLHF. In nucleotides, the CDR3 is TGTGCCAGCAGGGACTTCGAATTAACAATTTCAAATTCACCCCTCCACTTT. This sequence joins TRBV28 and TRBJ1-6, with D unclear. This CDR3 has 17 amino acids. Germline values: CDR1 MDHEN, CDR2 SYDVKM. The V end lost 6 bases, the J end lost 7 bases, and 22 bases lay between the germline ends.

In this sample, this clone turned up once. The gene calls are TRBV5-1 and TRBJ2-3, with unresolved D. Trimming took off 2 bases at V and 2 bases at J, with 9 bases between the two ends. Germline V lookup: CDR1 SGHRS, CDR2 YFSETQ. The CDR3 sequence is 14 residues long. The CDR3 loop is CASSFEQFTDTQYF. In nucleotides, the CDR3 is TGCGCCAGCAGCTTTGAACAGTTCACAGATACGCAGTATTTT. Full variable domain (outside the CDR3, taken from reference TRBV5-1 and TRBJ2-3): KAGVTQTPRYLIKTRGQQVTLSCSPISGHRSVSWYQQTPGQGLQFLFEYFSETQRNKGNFPGRFSGRQFSNSRSEMNVSTLELGDSALYLCASSFEQFTDTQYFGPGTRLTVL.

The CDR3 region is CSVEGSAGPFYEQYF. The DNA for the CDR3 is TGCAGCGTTGAGGGCTCGGCAGGGCCCTTTTACGAGCAGTACTTC. The V and J genes are TRBV29-1 and TRBJ2-7, with D tentatively TRBD1 (5 bases). Germline CDR1 is SQVTM and CDR2 is ANQGSEA. This CDR3 has 15 amino acids. V was clipped by 3 bases and J by 4 bases, with 19 bases between them.

The CDR3 loop is CASSLVRPPRDTQYF. The CDR3 region has the DNA TGTGCCAGCAGCTTAGTCCGCCCCCCCAGGGATACGCAGTATTTT. The chain couples TRBV7-2 to TRBJ2-3; D unresolved. Germline V gene lookup returns CDR1 SGHTA and CDR2 FQGNSA. There are 15 residues in the CDR3. The V end was cut by 1 base, the J end by 6 bases, with 14 bases between.

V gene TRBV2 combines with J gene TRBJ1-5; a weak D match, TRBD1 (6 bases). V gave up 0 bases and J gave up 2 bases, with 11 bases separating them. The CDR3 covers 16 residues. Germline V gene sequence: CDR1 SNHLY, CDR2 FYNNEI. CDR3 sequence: CASSEALKGGNQPQHF. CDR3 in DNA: TGTGCCAGCAGTGAAGCCCTCAAGGGGGGCAATCAGCCCCAGCATTTT.

The CDR3 loop is CASSELQRGQGEFF. The CDR3 DNA reads TGTGCCAGCAGTGAATTGCAAAGGGGACAGGGGGAGTTCTTC. This rearrangement joins TRBV6-1 to TRBJ2-1; TRBD1 matches at 11 bases. Germline CDR1 is MNHNS and CDR2 is SASEGT. The CDR3 is 14 residues long. J was trimmed by 14 bases and V by 2 bases; bases with no gene match: 8.

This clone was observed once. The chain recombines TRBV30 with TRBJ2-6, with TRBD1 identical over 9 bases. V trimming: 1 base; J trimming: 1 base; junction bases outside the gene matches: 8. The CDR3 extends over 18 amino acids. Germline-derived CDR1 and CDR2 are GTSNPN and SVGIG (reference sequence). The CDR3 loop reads CAWSGRTGVRSGANVLTF. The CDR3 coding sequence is TGTGCCTGGAGTGGGCGGACAGGGGTTCGTTCTGGGGCCAACGTCCTGACTTTC.

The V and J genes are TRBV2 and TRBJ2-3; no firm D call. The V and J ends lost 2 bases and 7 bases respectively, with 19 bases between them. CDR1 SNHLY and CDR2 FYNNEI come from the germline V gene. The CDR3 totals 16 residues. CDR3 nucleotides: TGTGCCAGCAGTGAAAGCCGAGGTCGGCAGTCCCATACGCAGTATTTT. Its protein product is CASSESRGRQSHTQYF.

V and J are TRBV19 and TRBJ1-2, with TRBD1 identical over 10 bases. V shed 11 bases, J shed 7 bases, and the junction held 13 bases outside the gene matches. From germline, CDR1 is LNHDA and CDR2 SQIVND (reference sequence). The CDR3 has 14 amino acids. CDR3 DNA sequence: TGTGCCGGACTTAGCCGGGACAGGGGTGGTGGCTACACCTTC. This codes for CAGLSRDRGGGYTF.

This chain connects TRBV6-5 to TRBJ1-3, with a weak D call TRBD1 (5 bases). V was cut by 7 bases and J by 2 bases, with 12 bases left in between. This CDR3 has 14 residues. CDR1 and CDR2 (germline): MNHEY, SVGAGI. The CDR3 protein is CASIARGTGNTIYF. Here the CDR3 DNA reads TGTGCCAGCATTGCTAGGGGTACTGGAAACACCATATATTTT.

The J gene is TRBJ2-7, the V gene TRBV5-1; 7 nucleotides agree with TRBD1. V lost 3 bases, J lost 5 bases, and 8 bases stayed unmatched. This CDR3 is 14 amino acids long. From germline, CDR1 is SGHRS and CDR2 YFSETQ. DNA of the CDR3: TGCGCCAGCAGCTCGGGACAGTTAGTCAACGAGCAGTACTTC. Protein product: CASSSGQLVNEQYF.

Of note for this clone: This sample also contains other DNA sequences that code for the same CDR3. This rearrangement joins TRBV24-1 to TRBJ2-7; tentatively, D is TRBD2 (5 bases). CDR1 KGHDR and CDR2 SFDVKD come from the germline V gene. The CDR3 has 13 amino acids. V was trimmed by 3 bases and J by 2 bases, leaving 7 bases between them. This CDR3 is CATSDGGTYEQYF. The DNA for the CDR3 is TGTGCCACCAGTGATGGAGGCACCTACGAGCAGTACTTC.

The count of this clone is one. The CDR3 reads CASTSRPASFNQPQHF. The CDR3 DNA reads TGTGCCAGTACCTCGAGGCCGGCCAGCTTCAATCAGCCCCAGCATTTT. The J gene is TRBJ1-5, the V gene TRBV19; D call uncertain. The germline gives CDR1 LNHDA, CDR2 SQIVND (reference sequence). The length of the CDR3 is 16 residues. The V and J ends lost 7 bases and 3 bases respectively, with 19 bases between them.

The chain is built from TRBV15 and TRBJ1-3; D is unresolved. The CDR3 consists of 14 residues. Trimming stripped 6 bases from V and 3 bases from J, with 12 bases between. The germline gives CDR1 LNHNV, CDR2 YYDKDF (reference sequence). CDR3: CATRERGNGNTIYF. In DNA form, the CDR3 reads TGTGCCACCAGGGAACGAGGGAATGGAAACACCATATATTTT.

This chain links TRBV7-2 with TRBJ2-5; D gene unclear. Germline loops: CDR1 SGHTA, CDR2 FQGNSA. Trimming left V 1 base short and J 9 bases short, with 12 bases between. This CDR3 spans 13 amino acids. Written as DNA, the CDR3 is TGTGCCAGCAGCTTAGGAGCCCCACAGTCCCAGTACTTC. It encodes CASSLGAPQSQYF.

The CDR3 reads CASSLGGGRFAQYF. In nucleotides, the CDR3 is TGCGCCAGCAGCTTGGGAGGCGGGAGATTCGCGCAGTATTTT. The rearrangement joins TRBV5-1 to TRBJ2-3, with 7 positions matching TRBD2. The CDR3 totals 14 residues. J was trimmed by 10 bases and V by 0 bases; bases with no gene match: 8. Germline loops: CDR1 SGHRS, CDR2 YFSETQ.

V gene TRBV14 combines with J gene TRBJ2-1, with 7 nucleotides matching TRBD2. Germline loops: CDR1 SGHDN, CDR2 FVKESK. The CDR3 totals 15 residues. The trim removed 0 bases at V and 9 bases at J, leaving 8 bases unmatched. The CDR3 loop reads CASSQEFRRGTEQFF. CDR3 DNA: TGTGCCAGCAGCCAAGAATTTAGGCGGGGGACTGAGCAGTTCTTC.

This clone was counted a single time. CDR3 bases: TGTGCCTCGGGTTTGCGGGAGGGACCTAACACCGGGGAGCTGTTTTTT. Its translation is CASGLREGPNTGELFF. This chain joins TRBV9 and TRBJ2-2; 9 bases line up with TRBD2. The CDR3 spans 16 residues. The trim removed 10 bases at V and 2 bases at J, leaving 12 bases unmatched. CDR1 SGDLS and CDR2 YYNGEE come from the germline V gene.

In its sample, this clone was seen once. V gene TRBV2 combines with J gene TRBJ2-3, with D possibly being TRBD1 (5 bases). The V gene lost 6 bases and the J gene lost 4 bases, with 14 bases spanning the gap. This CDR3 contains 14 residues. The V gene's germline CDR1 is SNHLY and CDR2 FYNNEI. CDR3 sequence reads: CASRAETQADTQYF. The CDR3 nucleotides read TGTGCCAGCAGGGCGGAAACACAGGCAGATACGCAGTATTTT.

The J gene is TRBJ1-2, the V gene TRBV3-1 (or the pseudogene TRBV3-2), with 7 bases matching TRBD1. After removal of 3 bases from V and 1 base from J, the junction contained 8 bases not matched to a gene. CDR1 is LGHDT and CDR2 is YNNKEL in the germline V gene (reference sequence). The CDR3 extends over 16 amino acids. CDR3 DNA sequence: TGTGCCAGCAGCCAGGCGAGGGGGCAGTATAACTATGGCTACACCTTC. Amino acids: CASSQARGQYNYGYTF.

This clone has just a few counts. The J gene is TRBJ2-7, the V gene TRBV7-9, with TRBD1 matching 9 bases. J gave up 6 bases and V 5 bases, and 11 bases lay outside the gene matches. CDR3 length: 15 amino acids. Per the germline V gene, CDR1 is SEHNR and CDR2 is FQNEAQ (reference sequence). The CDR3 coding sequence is TGTGCCAGCAGCGTGTGGGGGACAGGGAATTCCGAGCAGTACTTC. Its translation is CASSVWGTGNSEQYF.

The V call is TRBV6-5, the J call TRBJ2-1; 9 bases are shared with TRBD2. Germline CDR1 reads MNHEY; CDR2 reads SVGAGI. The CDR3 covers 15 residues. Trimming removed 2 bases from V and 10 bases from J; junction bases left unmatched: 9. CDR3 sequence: CASSYGREGRGEQFF. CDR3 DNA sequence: TGTGCCAGCAGTTACGGGCGGGAGGGCCGAGGAGAGCAGTTCTTC.